This TCR beta chain was found in a study of blood T cell repertoires in COVID-19. On the study more broadly: Samples of COVID-19 (acute and convalescent) were obtained from the United States, Italy and Spain.

Study processing details: Estimated nucleated cell counts came from reference gene primer amplification. Data came from immunoSEQ multiplex PCR; TCRdb stores just in-frame clones and leaves some out. V and J calls and clone size are copied from that table; D and trimming were computed from the DNA. The repertoire has under 350,000 clones, around 89% of them found once; the top ten carry about 4.2%. Sequencing used peripheral blood. This receptor was taken from a man aged 40-49 years with acute or convalescent COVID-19.

CDR3 protein: CASSIRGVGTEAFF. CDR3 bases: TGTGCCAGCAGCATAAGGGGCGTGGGCACTGAAGCTTTCTTT. The chain couples TRBV7-9 to TRBJ1-1; D perhaps matches TRBD1 (5 bases). The V and J ends lost 5 bases and 4 bases respectively, with 14 bases between them. CDR1 is SEHNR and CDR2 is FQNEAQ in the germline V gene (reference sequence). This CDR3 has 14 amino acids.